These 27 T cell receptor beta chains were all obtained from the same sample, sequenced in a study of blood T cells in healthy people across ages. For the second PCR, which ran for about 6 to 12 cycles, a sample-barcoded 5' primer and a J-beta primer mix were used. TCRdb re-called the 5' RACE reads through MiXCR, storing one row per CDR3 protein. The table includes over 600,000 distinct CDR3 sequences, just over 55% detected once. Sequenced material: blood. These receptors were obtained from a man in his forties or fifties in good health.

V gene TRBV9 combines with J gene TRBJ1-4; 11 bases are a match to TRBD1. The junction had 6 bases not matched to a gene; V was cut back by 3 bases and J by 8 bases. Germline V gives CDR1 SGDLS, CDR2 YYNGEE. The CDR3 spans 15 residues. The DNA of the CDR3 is TGTGCCAGCAGCGAACGGACAGGGGGCTACGAAAAACTGTTTTTT. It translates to CASSERTGGYEKLFF.

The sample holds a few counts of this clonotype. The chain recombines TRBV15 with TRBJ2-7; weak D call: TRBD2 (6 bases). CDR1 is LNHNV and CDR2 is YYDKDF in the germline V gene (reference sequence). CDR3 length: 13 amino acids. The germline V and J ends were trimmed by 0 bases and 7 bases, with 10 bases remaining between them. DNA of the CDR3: TGTGCCACCAGCAGAGATGGAGGGAATGAGCAGTACTTC. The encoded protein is CATSRDGGNEQYF.

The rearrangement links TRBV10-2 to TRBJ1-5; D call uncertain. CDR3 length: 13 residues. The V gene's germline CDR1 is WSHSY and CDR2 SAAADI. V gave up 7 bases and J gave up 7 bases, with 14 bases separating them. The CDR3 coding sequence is TGCGCCAGCATGTCCGGGGATTACCAGCCCCAGCATTTT. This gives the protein CASMSGDYQPQHF.

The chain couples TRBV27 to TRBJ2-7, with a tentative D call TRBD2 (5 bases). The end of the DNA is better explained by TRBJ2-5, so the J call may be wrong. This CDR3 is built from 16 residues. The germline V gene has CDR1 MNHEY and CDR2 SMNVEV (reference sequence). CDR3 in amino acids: CASSISILVRRETQYF. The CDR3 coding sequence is TGTGCCAGCAGTATCTCGATTCTAGTGAGGAGGGAGACCCAGTACTTC.

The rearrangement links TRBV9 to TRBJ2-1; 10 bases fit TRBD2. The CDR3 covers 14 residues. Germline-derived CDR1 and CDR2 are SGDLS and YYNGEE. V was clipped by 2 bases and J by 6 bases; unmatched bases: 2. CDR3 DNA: TGTGCCAGCAGCGTCCGACTAGCGGGCAATGAGCAGTTCTTC. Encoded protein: CASSVRLAGNEQFF.

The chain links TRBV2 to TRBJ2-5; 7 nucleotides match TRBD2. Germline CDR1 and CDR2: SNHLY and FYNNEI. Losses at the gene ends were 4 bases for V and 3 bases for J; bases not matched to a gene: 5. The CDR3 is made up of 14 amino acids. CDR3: CASSVVLAEETQYF. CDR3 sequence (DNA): TGTGCCAGCAGTGTGGTGCTAGCGGAAGAGACCCAGTACTTC.

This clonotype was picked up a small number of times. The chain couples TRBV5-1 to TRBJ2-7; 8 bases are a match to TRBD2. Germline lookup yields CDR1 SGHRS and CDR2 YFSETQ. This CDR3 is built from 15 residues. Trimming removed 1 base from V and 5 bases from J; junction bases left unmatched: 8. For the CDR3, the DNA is TGCGCCAGCAGCTTGACAGCGGGAGATAGAGACGAGCAGTACTTC. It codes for CASSLTAGDRDEQYF.

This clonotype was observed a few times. The CDR3 loop reads CASSPRQDSYEQYF. As DNA, the CDR3 is TGTGCCAGCAGCCCCCGACAGGACTCCTACGAGCAGTACTTC. The chain recombines TRBV3-1 with TRBJ2-7, with a weak D call TRBD1 (6 bases). Germline CDR1 and CDR2: LGHDT and YNNKEL (reference sequence). The CDR3 covers 14 residues. Trimming took 4 bases from V and 0 from J, leaving 10 bases between them.

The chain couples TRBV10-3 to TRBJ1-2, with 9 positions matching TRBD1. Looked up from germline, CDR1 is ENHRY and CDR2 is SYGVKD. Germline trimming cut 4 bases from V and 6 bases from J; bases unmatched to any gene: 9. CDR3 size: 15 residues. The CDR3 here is CAISALDRGDDGYTF. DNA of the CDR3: TGTGCCATCAGTGCCCTGGACAGGGGCGACGATGGCTACACCTTC.

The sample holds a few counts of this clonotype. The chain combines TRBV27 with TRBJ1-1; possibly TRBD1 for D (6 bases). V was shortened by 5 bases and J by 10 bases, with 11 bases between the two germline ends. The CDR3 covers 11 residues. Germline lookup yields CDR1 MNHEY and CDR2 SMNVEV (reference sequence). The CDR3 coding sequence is TGTGCCAGCAGTGGAACAGGGCCAGCTTTCTTT. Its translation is CASSGTGPAFF.

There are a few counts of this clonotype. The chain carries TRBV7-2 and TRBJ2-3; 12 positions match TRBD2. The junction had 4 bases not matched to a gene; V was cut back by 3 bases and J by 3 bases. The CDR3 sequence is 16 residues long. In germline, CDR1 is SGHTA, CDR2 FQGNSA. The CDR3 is CASSFLAGGRTDTQYF. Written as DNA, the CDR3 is TGTGCCAGCAGCTTCCTAGCGGGGGGGCGAACAGATACGCAGTATTTT.

CDR3 sequence reads: CSARNRGGGTDTQYF. CDR3 bases: TGCAGTGCTAGGAACAGGGGAGGGGGCACAGATACGCAGTATTTT. The chain joins TRBV20-1 to TRBJ2-3; the D call may be TRBD1 or TRBD2 (7 bases each). V was clipped by 3 bases and J by 1 base, with 14 bases between them. Germline V gene data show CDR1 as DFQATT and CDR2 as SNEGSKA (reference sequence). CDR3 size: 15 residues.

Written as DNA, the CDR3 is TGTGCCAGCAGTTTTCGGGAGCGCTCCTACGAGCAGTACTTC. Translating gives CASSFRERSYEQYF. J is TRBJ2-7 and V is TRBV27; possible D gene TRBD2, 6 bases. Per germline, CDR1 MNHEY and CDR2 SMNVEV (reference sequence). The CDR3 extends over 14 amino acids. Trimming stripped 3 bases from V and 0 bases from J, with 9 bases between.

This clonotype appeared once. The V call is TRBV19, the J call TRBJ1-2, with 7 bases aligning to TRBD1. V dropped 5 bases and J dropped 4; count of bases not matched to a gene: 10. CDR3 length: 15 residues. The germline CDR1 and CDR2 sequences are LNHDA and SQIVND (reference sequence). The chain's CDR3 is CASSLPQGGAYGYTF. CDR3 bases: TGTGCCAGTAGTCTCCCCCAGGGGGGGGCCTATGGCTACACCTTC.

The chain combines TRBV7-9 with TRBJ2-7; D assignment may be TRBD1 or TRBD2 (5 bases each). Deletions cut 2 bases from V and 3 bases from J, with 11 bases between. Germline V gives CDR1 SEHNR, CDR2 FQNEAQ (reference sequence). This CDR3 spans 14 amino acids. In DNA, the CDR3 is TGTGCCAGCAGCTTACCCAGGGACGACTACGAGCAGTACTTC. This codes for CASSLPRDDYEQYF. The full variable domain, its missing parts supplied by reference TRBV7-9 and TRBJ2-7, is DTGVSQNPRHKITKRGQNVTFRCDPISEHNRLYWYRQTLGQGPEFLTYFQNEAQLEKSRLLSDRFSAERPKGSFSTLEIQRTEQGDSAMYLCASSLPRDDYEQYFGPGTRLTVT.

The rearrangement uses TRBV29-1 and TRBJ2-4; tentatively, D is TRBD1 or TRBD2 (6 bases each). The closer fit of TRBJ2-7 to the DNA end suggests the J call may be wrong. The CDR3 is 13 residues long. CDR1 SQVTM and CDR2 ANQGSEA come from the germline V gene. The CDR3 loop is CSVEGGGTYEQYF. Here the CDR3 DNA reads TGCAGCGTTGAGGGGGGCGGAACCTACGAGCAGTACTTC.

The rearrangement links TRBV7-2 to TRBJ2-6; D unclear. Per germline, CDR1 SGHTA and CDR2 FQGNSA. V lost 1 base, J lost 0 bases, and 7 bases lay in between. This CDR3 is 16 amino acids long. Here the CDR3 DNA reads TGTGCCAGCAGCTTAGTGTCCAGCTCTGGGGCCAACGTCCTGACTTTC. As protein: CASSLVSSSGANVLTF.

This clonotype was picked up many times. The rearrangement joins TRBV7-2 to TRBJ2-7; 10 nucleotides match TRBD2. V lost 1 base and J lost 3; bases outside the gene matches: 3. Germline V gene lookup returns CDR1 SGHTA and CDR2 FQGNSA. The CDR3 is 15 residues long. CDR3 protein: CASSLEGTSVYEQYF. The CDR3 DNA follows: TGTGCCAGCAGCTTAGAGGGGACTAGCGTCTACGAGCAGTACTTC.

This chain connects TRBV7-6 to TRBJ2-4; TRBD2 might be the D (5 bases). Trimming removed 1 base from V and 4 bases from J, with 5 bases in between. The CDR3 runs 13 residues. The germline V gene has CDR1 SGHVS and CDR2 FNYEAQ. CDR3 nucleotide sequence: TGTGCCAGCAGCTTAGGGGAGAAAAACATTCAGTACTTC. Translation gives CASSLGEKNIQYF. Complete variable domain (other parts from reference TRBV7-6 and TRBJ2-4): GAGVSQSPRYKVTKRGQDVALRCDPISGHVSLYWYRQALGQGPEFLTYFNYEAQQDKSGLPNDRFSAERPEGSISTLTIQRTEQRDSAMYRCASSLGEKNIQYFGAGTRLSVL.

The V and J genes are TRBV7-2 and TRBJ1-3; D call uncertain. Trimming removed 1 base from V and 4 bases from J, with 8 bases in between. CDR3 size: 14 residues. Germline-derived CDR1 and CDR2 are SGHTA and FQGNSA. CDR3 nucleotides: TGTGCCAGCAGCTTAGACCACTTCGGAAACACCATATATTTT. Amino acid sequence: CASSLDHFGNTIYF.

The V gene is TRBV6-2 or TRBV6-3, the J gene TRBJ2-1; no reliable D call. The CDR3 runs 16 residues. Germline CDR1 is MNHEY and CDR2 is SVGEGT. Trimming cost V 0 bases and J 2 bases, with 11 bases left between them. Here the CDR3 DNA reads TGTGCCAGCAGTTACTCGGGAAAAAGCGCCTACAATGAGCAGTTCTTC. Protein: CASSYSGKSAYNEQFF.

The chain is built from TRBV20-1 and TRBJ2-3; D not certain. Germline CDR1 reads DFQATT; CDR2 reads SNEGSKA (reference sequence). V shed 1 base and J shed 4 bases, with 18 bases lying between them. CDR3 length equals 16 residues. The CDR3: CSARVGRTRPSDTQYF. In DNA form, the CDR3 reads TGCAGTGCTAGAGTTGGGCGGACCCGGCCGTCAGATACGCAGTATTTT.

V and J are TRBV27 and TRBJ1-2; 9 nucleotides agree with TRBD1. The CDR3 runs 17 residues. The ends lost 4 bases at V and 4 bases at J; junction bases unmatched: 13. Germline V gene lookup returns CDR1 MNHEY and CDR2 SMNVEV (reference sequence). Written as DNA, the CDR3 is TGTGCCAGCAGTTCCTTTAGGGGACAGGGAATTCCCTATGGCTACACCTTC. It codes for CASSSFRGQGIPYGYTF.

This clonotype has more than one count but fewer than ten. CDR3 sequence reads: CASSPQTGEETQYF. The DNA for the CDR3 is TGTGCCAGCTCACCCCAAACAGGTGAAGAGACCCAGTACTTC. J is TRBJ2-5 and V is TRBV18; a weak D match, TRBD1 (5 bases). Trimming took off 3 bases at V and 3 bases at J, with 11 bases between the two ends. Germline V gene sequence: CDR1 KGHSH, CDR2 LQKENI. The length of the CDR3 is 14 residues.

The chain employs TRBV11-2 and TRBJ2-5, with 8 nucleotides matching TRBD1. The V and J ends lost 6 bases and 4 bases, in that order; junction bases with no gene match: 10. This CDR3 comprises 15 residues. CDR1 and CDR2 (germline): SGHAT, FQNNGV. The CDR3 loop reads CASRRIQGERETQYF. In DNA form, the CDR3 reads TGTGCCAGCAGAAGAATACAGGGGGAGCGAGAGACCCAGTACTTC.

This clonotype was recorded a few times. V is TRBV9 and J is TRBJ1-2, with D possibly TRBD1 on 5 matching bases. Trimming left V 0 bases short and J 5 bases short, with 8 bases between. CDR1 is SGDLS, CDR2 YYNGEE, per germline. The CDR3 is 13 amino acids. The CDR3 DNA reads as TGTGCCAGCAGCGTAGGTTGGGGGTATGGCTACACCTTC. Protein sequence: CASSVGWGYGYTF.

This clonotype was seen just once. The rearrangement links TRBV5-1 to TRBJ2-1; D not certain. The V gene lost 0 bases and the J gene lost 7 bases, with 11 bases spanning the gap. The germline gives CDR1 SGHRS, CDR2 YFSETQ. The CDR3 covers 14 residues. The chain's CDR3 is CASSLGLTENEQFF. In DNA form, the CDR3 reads TGCGCCAGCAGCTTGGGGTTGACGGAGAATGAGCAGTTCTTC.